This is a list of T cell receptor beta chains from one sample in a study of human T cells and chemical hapten exposure. TCRdb itself ran the RACE reads through MiXCR, one entry per CDR3 protein. Among some 190,000 distinct CDR3 sequences listed, 20% to 25% were seen once. The input for sequencing was whole blood, taken in connection with sensitization to the hapten diphenylcyclopropenone (DPC). These TCRs come from a woman aged 45-65 years with alopecia areata. Some clones in this sample may be carry-over from other donors' samples. The CDR3 runs from the conserved cysteine through the conserved F or W. D genes are given only for firm matches. The size field is filled for only some rows; it gives once, few, many or a size class.

TRBJ1-2 TRBD1 TRBV10-3 . TGTGCCATCAGGGCCTACCCGACAGGGGGCGTTATATATGGCTACAACTTC CAIRAYPTGGVIYGYNF
TRBJ1-1 . TRBV29-1 . TGCAGCGTTGTTCAGGGTGAGAACACTGAAGCTTTCTTT CSVVQGENTEAFF
TRBJ1-3 . TRBV5-6 . TGTGCCAGCAGCTTCGCAGGGAATGGAAACACCATATATTTT CASSFAGNGNTIYF
TRBJ2-5 TRBD1 TRBV9 few TGTGCCAGCAGCGCAGAAGACAGGGGACCTCATCGTAAAGAGACCCAGTACTTC CASSAEDRGPHRKETQYF
TRBJ2-1 TRBD2 TRBV5-1 few TGCGCCAGCAGCGGCTGGCTAGCGGGATACAATGAGCAGTTCTTC CASSGWLAGYNEQFF
TRBJ2-1 . TRBV7-2 . TGTGCCAGCAGCCAATACGGGGTTTACAATGAGCAGTTCTTC CASSQYGVYNEQFF
TRBJ2-1 . TRBV6-2/TRBV6-3 . TGTGCCAGCAAGGAGGCCACCTTCATGCGAGGGAAGCAGTTCTTC CASKEATFMRGKQFF
TRBJ2-5 . TRBV5-1 few TGCGCCAGCAGCTTGGGGGTGGCCCAGTACTTC CASSLGVAQYF
TRBJ2-1 . TRBV20-1 . TGCAGTGCTAGAGATGTTGGAACCAGCTCCTACAATGAGCAGTTCTTC CSARDVGTSSYNEQFF
TRBJ1-1 TRBD1 TRBV7-3 few TGTGCCAGCAGCTTATCTGGGACAGGGGAAGCTTTCTTT CASSLSGTGEAFF
TRBJ2-1 TRBD2 TRBV6-5 . TGTGCCAGCAGTCAAACCGATAGGACTAGCGGGGACAATGAGCAGTTCTTC CASSQTDRTSGDNEQFF
TRBJ2-7 TRBD2 TRBV11-2 . TGTGCCAGCGGGGGACTAGCGGCCCAACTCTCCTACGAGCAGTACTTC CASGGLAAQLSYEQYF
TRBJ2-5 TRBD2 TRBV3-1 . TGTGCCAGCAGCCGGGGACTAGCGGCCCTCCAAGAGACCCAGTACTTC CASSRGLAALQETQYF
TRBJ2-3 . TRBV5-1 . TGCGCCAGCAGCTTGTCCCTAAGAGGAGATACGCAGTATTTT CASSLSLRGDTQYF
TRBJ2-5 TRBD1 TRBV5-1 few TGCGCCAGCACCCAGATCCCGACAGGGGGAAAGACCCAGTACTTC CASTQIPTGGKTQYF
TRBJ2-7 . TRBV6-2/TRBV6-3 few TGTGCCAGCAGCCGCCCCCTACAGGGAGGGGAGCAGTACTTC CASSRPLQGGEQYF
TRBJ2-1 . TRBV20-1 many TGCAGTGCTCAAATCCCACAGGGTGGAAGCAATGAGCAGTTCTTC CSAQIPQGGSNEQFF
TRBJ1-1 . TRBV27 few TGTGCCAGCAGTTTAAGCGGGCACAAGAACACTGAAGCTTTCTTT CASSLSGHKNTEAFF
TRBJ2-1 . TRBV6-2/TRBV6-3 . TGTGCCAGCGGGAGGACTTACAATGAGCAGTTCTTC CASGRTYNEQFF
TRBJ2-2 . TRBV20-1 . TGCAGTGCTTCCCGACCCACCGGGGAGCTGTTTTTT CSASRPTGELFF
TRBJ2-3 TRBD1 TRBV6-6 many TGTGCCAGCAGTTTCATCGGACAGGGGGCAACAGATACGCAGTATTTT CASSFIGQGATDTQYF
TRBJ2-3 . TRBV7-2 few TGTGCCAGCAGCCCGAAGCGGTCCCAGATCACAGATACGCAGTATTTT CASSPKRSQITDTQYF
TRBJ1-5 . TRBV7-9 few TGTGCCAGCAGCTTATTCGGAGGGAAGTCCCCGAATCAGCCCCAGCATTTT CASSLFGGKSPNQPQHF
TRBJ2-4 . TRBV27 once TGTGCCACGGGAGTAGCCAAAAACATTCAGTACTTC CATGVAKNIQYF
TRBJ2-1 . TRBV2 . TGTGCCAGCAGTGAAACACTAGCTGGGTATGAGCAGTTCTTC CASSETLAGYEQFF
TRBJ2-2 . TRBV7-2 once TGTGCCAGCAGCTTACCCGAAAGTCCCGGGGAGCTGTTTTTT CASSLPESPGELFF
TRBJ1-2 . TRBV7-2 . TGTGCCAGCATGAAGTGGGGGAAGACTAACTATGGCTACACCTTC CASMKWGKTNYGYTF
TRBJ2-1 . TRBV20-1 few TGCAGTGCTAGGGGACTTTCGGTAATGACTGTGCAGTTCTTC CSARGLSVMTVQFF
TRBJ2-5 . TRBV11-3 few TGTGCCAGCAGCTTAGACCCGGGAACGCGAGAGACCCAGTACTTC CASSLDPGTRETQYF
TRBJ2-3 TRBD2 TRBV6-2/TRBV6-3 . TGTGCCAGCAGTACTGGGACTAGCGGGTTGACAGATACGCAGTATTTT CASSTGTSGLTDTQYF
TRBJ2-4 . TRBV20-1 . TGCAGTGCTCCCAGGGGGGCAGGGGACTTAGCCAAAAACATTCAGTACTTC CSAPRGAGDLAKNIQYF
TRBJ2-6 . TRBV21-1 many TGTGCCAGCATTCTAGACAGCCGCTCTGGGGCCAACGTCCTGACTTTC CASILDSRSGANVLTF
TRBJ2-1 TRBD2 TRBV29-1 . TGCAGCGTCCACGGACTAGCGGGAGCAGGGTCCTACAATGAGCAGTTCTTC CSVHGLAGAGSYNEQFF
TRBJ2-1 TRBD2 TRBV11-2 few TGTGCCAGCAGCTTAGTGGCTAGCGGGAGACTGTCAATTGCCTACAATGAGCAGTTCTTC CASSLVASGRLSIAYNEQFF
TRBJ2-5 . TRBV15 . TGTGCCACCAGCAGAGTACCGCGGGGGACCCAGTACTTC CATSRVPRGTQYF
TRBJ2-1 TRBD2 TRBV9 . TGTGCCAGCAGCCCTAGCGGGCTTTCCAGCTCCTACAATGAGCAGTTCTTC CASSPSGLSSSYNEQFF
TRBJ1-1 . TRBV6-5 . TGTGCCATAAGTCCAGACCGGGGCCTTATGAACACTGAAGCTTTCTTT CAISPDRGLMNTEAFF
TRBJ2-5 TRBD1 TRBV29-1 . TGCAGCGCAGGGACAGGGGATGGAGAGACCCAGTACTTC CSAGTGDGETQYF
TRBJ2-1 . TRBV18 few TGTGCCAGCTCACCTGGCCGAATGGCAGGGAGCCAGGTGACCAATGAGCAGTTCTTC CASSPGRMAGSQVTNEQFF
TRBJ1-1 TRBD1 TRBV5-1 many TGCGCCAGCAGCTTGGACGGGACAGGGATCAACACTGAAGCTTTCTTT CASSLDGTGINTEAFF
TRBJ2-3 TRBD2 TRBV15 . TGTGCCACCAGCAAGGTCAGCGGGAACACAGATACGCAGTATTTT CATSKVSGNTDTQYF
TRBJ2-7 TRBD1 TRBV5-1 few TGCGCCAGCAGCTTGGGAATGACAGGGACCGAGCAGTACTTC CASSLGMTGTEQYF